This T cell receptor beta chain was identified in a study of type 1 and type 2 diabetes patients. This clonotype has more than one count but fewer than ten. Antigen specificity is unknown. General observations from the study: A median of one highly-expanded CD4+ clone, covering around 4.2% of reads, occurred in type 2 diabetes. Groups were not age- or gender-matched, which may bias interpretation.

The PCR template was genomic DNA. Multiplex PCR with 30 forward and 13 reverse primers amplified the TCR beta CDR3. TCRdb recomputed calls from the multiplex PCR reads with MiXCR, one row per CDR3 protein. Found here are 250,000 or so distinct CDR3 sequences, around 47% of them singletons; the top ten hold around 13%. The germline CDR1 and CDR2 sequences are MGHRA and YSYEKL. This CDR3 region has 14 residues. The ends lost 1 base at V and 6 bases at J; junction bases unmatched: 2. V usage is TRBV4-1 and J usage is TRBJ1-2; 10 nucleotides match TRBD1. This receptor was taken from a man between 18 and 35 years old with type 2 diabetes. Material for sequencing was peripheral blood mononuclear cells (PBMCs). The CDR3 region has the DNA TGCGCCAGCAGCCAAGGACAGGGGGCGAATGGCTACACCTTC. It translates to CASSQGQGANGYTF.